This paragraph reports one T cell receptor beta chain. This clonotype has only a few counts. Its antigen is unknown. No much larger clone is present one base from it, and per-base qualities are unavailable. V gives up 3 bases and J gives up 3 bases, and the segment between their germline ends measures 8 bases. Based on the germline V gene, the CDR1 and CDR2 sequences are ENHRY and SYGVKD. The CDR3 measures 13 amino acids from cysteine to phenylalanine. The read is trimmed to its CDR3 DNA, 39 bases read in frame from base 1. The source of the sample is a study of CD8+CD57+ T cells in acquired aplastic anemia (dated by TCRdb to the late 2010s). Regarding the research as a whole: A mean of approximately 3 ug of DNA, ranging from roughly 0.2 to 30 ug, was extracted from sorted CD4+ and CD8+ cells. A CD8+CD57+ expansion meant a frequency higher than the mean frequency seen in healthy subjects.

The full study reports these points: Between patients and healthy controls, no significant difference in CD8+ Simpson's diversity was found (P=0.060). Around 28 CD8+ CDR3 sequences were found to be shared between patients and controls, but these sequences appeared to be highly expressed in patients and within the immunodominant clones of the patients.

Genomic DNA served as template for TCR beta VDJ combination and CDR3 sequence profiling. TCR repertoire sequencing was run on an Illumina HiSeq 2000. For the original study's pipeline: TRBV/TRBJ rearrangement plots, CDR3 size and DJ length profiles, and Simpson's diversity index were used to assess repertoires. The most abundant DNA sequence in the deep sequencing data was taken as the immunodominant clone. CDR3 amino acid sequences were screened for sharing across subjects and were compared with published repertoires and the VDJdb database. Clones were called with MiXCR by TCRdb after fastp trimmed the public reads at Q25, and only in-frame beta chains were retained. Every distinct CDR3 protein forms one entry, paired with its most common genes and DNA. The V and J calls and clone size are TCRdb's, not the authors'. The sample table lists roughly 290,000 distinct CDR3 sequences, around three fifths of them with a count of one. Approximately 1.2% of the sample is taken by the ten largest.

The patients picked for sequencing were ones in whom flow cytometry had shown an expansion of CD8+CD57+ cells. Every patient had a diagnosis of severe acquired aplastic anemia based on International Study of Aplastic Anemia and Agranulocytosis and Camitta criteria. At the time blood was sampled, none of the patients had received any therapy. In this study, sorted CD4+ and CD8+ T cells from the blood of healthy subjects and of severe aplastic anemia patients had their TCR repertoires deep-sequenced. Patients were enrolled under clinicaltrials.gov protocols 00001620, 01623167, 00001397, 00071045, 00081523 and 00961064 in the USA. Ficoll-Paque density gradient centrifugation was used to isolate peripheral blood mononuclear cells. Before DNA extraction, CD4+ and CD8+ T cells were sorted with FACS or magnetic beads.

The rearranged chain carries TRBV10-3 and TRBJ1-2; no D gene call is confident. Specimen: sorted CD4+, CD8+, or CD8+CD57+ T cells (not recorded which) from PBMCs. The sequence was obtained from a human donor with aplastic anemia. This receptor has the CDR3 CAISDPIDYGYTF. The nucleotide sequence is given as TGTGCCATCAGTGACCCGATCGACTATGGCTACACCTTC.